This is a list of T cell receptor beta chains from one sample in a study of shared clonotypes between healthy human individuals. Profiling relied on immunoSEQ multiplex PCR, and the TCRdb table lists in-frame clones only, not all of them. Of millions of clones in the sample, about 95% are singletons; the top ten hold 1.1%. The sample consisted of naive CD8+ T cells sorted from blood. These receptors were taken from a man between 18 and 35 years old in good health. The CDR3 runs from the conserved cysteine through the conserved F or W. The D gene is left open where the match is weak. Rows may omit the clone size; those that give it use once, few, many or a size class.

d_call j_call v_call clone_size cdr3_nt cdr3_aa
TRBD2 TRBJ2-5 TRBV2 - TGTGCCAGCAGACCCCCTGCGGGAGAGGGAGAGACCCAGTACTTC CASRPPAGEGETQYF
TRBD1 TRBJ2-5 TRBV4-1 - TGCGCCAGCAGCCAAGTTCCGACAGGGGTGGAGACCCAGTACTTC CASSQVPTGVETQYF
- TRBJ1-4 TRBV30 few TGTGCCTGGAGTGTACTAGGAGGCGAAAAACTGTTTTTT CAWSVLGGEKLFF
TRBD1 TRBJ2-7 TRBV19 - TGTGCCAGTAGTGTTGACAGGGGCTCCGAGCAGTACTTC CASSVDRGSEQYF
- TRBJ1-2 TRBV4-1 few TGCGCCAGCAGCCCTCCACAGGGAAACTATGGCTACACCTTC CASSPPQGNYGYTF
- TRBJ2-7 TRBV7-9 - TGTGCCAGCACCAACCCGGGACTCCCCTACGAGCAGTACTTC CASTNPGLPYEQYF
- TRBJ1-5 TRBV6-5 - TGTGCCAGCAGTTACCGGGAAGGGAATCAGCCCCAGCATTTT CASSYREGNQPQHF
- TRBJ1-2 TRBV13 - TGTGCCAGCAGCCTACAGGGAGGGGGAGGCTATGGCTACACCTTC CASSLQGGGGYGYTF
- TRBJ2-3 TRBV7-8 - TGTGCCAGCAGCTTGACAACAGGGGAGGCAGATACGCAGTATTTT CASSLTTGEADTQYF
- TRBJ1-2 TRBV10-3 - TGTGCCATCAGTGTATCCGGGACACCGGCGGGCTATGGCTACACCTTC CAISVSGTPAGYGYTF
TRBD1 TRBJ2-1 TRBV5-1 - TGCGCCAGCAGCTTGGCCCAGGGGGCCTCCAATGAGCAGTTCTTC CASSLAQGASNEQFF
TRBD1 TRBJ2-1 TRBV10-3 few TGTGCCATCAGTGATGGCCCCGGGACAGGGCTTGAGCAGTTCTTC CAISDGPGTGLEQFF
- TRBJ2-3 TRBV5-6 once TGTGCCAGCAGCTTGTGGTGGGTCAGGGGAATTTCTGGAGATACGCAGTATTTT CASSLWWVRGISGDTQYF
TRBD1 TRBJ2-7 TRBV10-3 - TGTGCCATCAGTGAACCGACAGGGGGGGTAGACGAGCAGTACTTC CAISEPTGGVDEQYF
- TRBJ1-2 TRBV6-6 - TGTGCCAGCAGTTTCACTATGCAGGGCGCTAACTATGGCTACACCTTC CASSFTMQGANYGYTF
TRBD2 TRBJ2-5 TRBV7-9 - TGTGCCAGCAGCCCAGCGGGGGGGCCCCAAGAGACCCAGTACTTC CASSPAGGPQETQYF